The 10 T cell receptor beta chains below were found in one sample sequenced in a study of chemoradiotherapy in HPV16-positive cancers. Method: immunoSEQ multiplex PCR; TCRdb's copy keeps in-frame clones and lacks some. Altogether about 5,600 clones are present, around 84% being singletons, with the ten largest covering 9% to 9.5%. The sequencing used tumor tissue, collected from a patient who underwent chemoradiotherapy. Receptors were obtained from a human donor with HPV-associated anogenital cancer.

Only a few counts were recorded for this clone. The CDR3 protein is CASSSASGLNGYTF. The CDR3 bases are TGTGCCAGCAGCTCCGCCTCGGGGCTCAATGGCTACACCTTC. The chain is built from TRBV4-2 and TRBJ1-2, with a tentative D call TRBD1 (5 bases). This CDR3 contains 14 residues. Trimming took off 5 bases at V and 6 bases at J, with 16 bases between the two ends. CDR1 LGHNA and CDR2 YNFKEQ come from the germline V gene.

This chain connects TRBV6-5 to TRBJ1-2, with a weak D call TRBD1 (5 bases). Germline CDR1 reads MNHEY; CDR2 reads SVGAGI. This CDR3 region has 14 residues. V dropped 4 bases and J dropped 8 bases, with 17 bases sitting between them. This CDR3 reads CASSLTLGVRGYTF. Written as DNA, the CDR3 is TGTGCCAGCAGTTTGACTCTGGGGGTTAGGGGCTACACCTTC.

This sequence joins TRBV6-6 and TRBJ2-5, with D possibly matching TRBD1 (6 bases). The CDR3 spans 13 residues. V gave up 7 bases and J gave up 2 bases, with 11 bases separating them. Germline V gives CDR1 MNHNY, CDR2 SVGAGI (reference sequence). The CDR3: CASNAGQQETQYF. In DNA form, the CDR3 reads TGTGCCAGCAACGCCGGACAGCAAGAGACCCAGTACTTC.

The rearrangement joins TRBV6-5 to TRBJ1-2, with 11 bases lining up with TRBD1. The CDR3 runs 14 residues. V dropped 6 bases and J dropped 4; count of bases not matched to a gene: 4. Germline-derived CDR1 and CDR2 are MNHEY and SVGAGI. The CDR3 spells CASRGQGVGYGYTF. The CDR3 DNA sequence: TGTGCCAGCAGGGGACAGGGGGTCGGCTATGGCTACACCTTC.

This clone was found once. The chain recombines TRBV18 with TRBJ2-5; 10 bases are shared with TRBD2. The J call may be in error: the DNA end matches TRBJ2-7 better. The CDR3 is made up of 15 amino acids. The germline V gene has CDR1 KGHSH and CDR2 LQKENI. CDR3 DNA: TGTGCCAGCTCACCACGAACTAGCGGGGCCTACGAGCAGTACTTC. Residues: CASSPRTSGAYEQYF.

This rearrangement joins TRBV21-1 to TRBJ1-1. TRBV21-1 is listed as a pseudogene. The CDR3 totals 18 residues. The CDR3 is CASSPPKEGKVGCAGAFF. The DNA for the CDR3 is TGTGCCAGCAGCCCCCCTAAGGAGGGGAAGGTAGGGTGCGCTGGGGCTTTCTTT.

The rearrangement joins TRBV6-1 to TRBJ2-3; a weak D match, TRBD2 (6 bases). The CDR3 totals 14 residues. Germline CDR1 is MNHNS and CDR2 is SASEGT. With 6 bases removed from V and 6 bases from J, the gap between germline ends came to 16 bases. The CDR3 is CASRGDSFPDTQYF. CDR3 nucleotide sequence: TGTGCCAGCAGGGGGGACTCCTTCCCGGATACGCAGTATTTT.

This clone appeared once. This rearrangement joins TRBV19 to TRBJ2-2; 7 positions match TRBD1. The length of the CDR3 is 15 residues. V lost 7 bases, J lost 4 bases, and 9 bases stayed unmatched. CDR1 is LNHDA, CDR2 SQIVND, per germline (reference sequence). CDR3 nucleotides: TGTGCCAGTACCAGCTGGGACAGATCCACCGGGGAGCTGTTTTTT. Translated, it gives CASTSWDRSTGELFF.

CDR3 coding DNA: TGTGCCAGCAGCGAGAAGGGGGCGCGGACCTACGAGCAGTACTTC. The encoded protein is CASSEKGARTYEQYF. This chain connects TRBV6-1 to TRBJ2-5; TRBD1 aligns across 7 bases. The J call may not be correct, given that the DNA end is closer to TRBJ2-7. The germline V gene encodes CDR1 MNHNS and CDR2 SASEGT. The CDR3 runs 15 residues.

This chain joins TRBV6-5 and TRBJ1-2; possibly TRBD1 for D (5 bases). CDR3 length: 14 amino acids. V lost 6 bases to trimming and J lost 7 bases, with 18 bases between them. CDR1 is MNHEY, CDR2 SVGAGI, per germline. In nucleotides, the CDR3 is TGTGCCAGCAGCCGCCGGGGCCAGGGAAGTGGCTACACCTTC. The encoded protein is CASSRRGQGSGYTF.